This TCR beta chain originates from a study of T cell responses to AZD1222 COVID-19 vaccine. TCRdb's copy holds only in-frame clones and misses some; the assay was immunoSEQ multiplex PCR. The sample consists of around 120,000 clones, 88% of them appearing once. CDR1 is SGHTA, CDR2 FQGNSA, per germline. V lost 3 bases, J lost 5 bases, and 1 base stayed unmatched. CDR3 length equals 15 residues. The receptor was isolated from an adult in good health. The sample here was peripheral blood, taken on day 0 of AZD1222 vaccination. The chain combines TRBV7-2 with TRBJ2-2, with 12 bases identical to TRBD2. Here the CDR3 reads CASSFTSGRTGELFF. As DNA, the CDR3 is TGTGCCAGCAGCTTCACTAGCGGGAGGACCGGGGAGCTGTTTTTT.